The TCR beta chain under discussion was sequenced for a study of spatial heterogeneity in lung cancer. TCRdb called the 5' RACE reads again in MiXCR, with one record for every CDR3 protein. The top ten hold under 30% of the sample, which has 3,000 to 4,000 distinct CDR3 sequences, 8.5% to 9.5% seen once. This clonotype turned up a few times. Antigen unknown. Study results and caveats: The number of expanded tumor alpha and beta chains correlated with mutation number.

Time point indicated: sample taken at primary tumor resection. There are 12 residues in the CDR3. The V gene end was trimmed by 6 bases and the J gene end by 11 bases; junction bases not matched to a gene: 1. The V gene's germline CDR1 is MDHEN and CDR2 SYDVKM. The rearrangement links TRBV28 to TRBJ2-6, with TRBD1 matching over 10 bases. The source is a male donor with early-stage non-small cell lung cancer. The material was lung tumor tissue, obtained at surgery. Written as DNA, the CDR3 is TGTGCCAGCAGGACAGGGGGCGACGTCCTGACTTTC. The encoded protein is CASRTGGDVLTF.